One sample yielded the 30 T cell receptor beta chains listed below, sequenced in a study of cytomegalovirus exposure and HLA in healthy donors. 13 Jbeta primers and 60 Vbeta primers were used for the PCR. The method was immunoSEQ multiplex PCR; TCRdb's version includes in-frame clones alone and lacks a portion of them. Recorded for this sample: roughly 79,000 clones. The sequencing input was PBMCs. The receptors derive from a man aged 30-40 years in good health and CMV-seronegative.

This chain uses TRBV27 with TRBJ1-5; D uncertain. CDR1 is MNHEY, CDR2 SMNVEV, per germline (reference sequence). The CDR3 loop spans 14 amino acids. With 8 bases removed from V and 6 bases from J, the gap between germline ends came to 17 bases. The CDR3 DNA sequence: TGTGCCAGCCGTTACTCTGGGGAGAGTCAGCCCCAGCATTTT. Its protein product is CASRYSGESQPQHF.

The chain combines TRBV6-6 with TRBJ2-2; 8 nucleotides align to TRBD2. Germline CDR1 reads MNHNY; CDR2 reads SVGAGI (reference sequence). Trimming took 5 bases from V and 4 from J; bases not matched to a gene: 6. The CDR3 consists of 15 residues. This chain's CDR3 is CASSKAGAGTGELFF. The CDR3 nucleotides are TGTGCCAGCAGTAAAGCGGGAGCGGGCACCGGGGAGCTGTTTTTT.

The genes are TRBV5-4 and TRBJ2-7; perhaps TRBD2 as D (7 bases). This CDR3 is 16 amino acids long. Trimming stripped 4 bases from V and 2 bases from J, with 19 bases between. From germline, CDR1 is SGHNT and CDR2 YYREEE (reference sequence). The CDR3 region has the DNA TGTGCCAGCAGCCCCGGGTTTGGGGGGGGGCCCTACGAGCAGTACTTC. It encodes CASSPGFGGGPYEQYF.

J is TRBJ2-7 and V is TRBV5-6, with TRBD1 identical over 11 bases. Germline V lookup: CDR1 SGHDT, CDR2 YYEEEE. Trimming cost V 0 bases and J 5 bases; bases outside gene matches: 10. The CDR3 runs 17 residues. CDR3 protein: CASSLEYADRGHHEQYF. CDR3 nucleotides: TGTGCCAGCAGCTTGGAGTACGCGGACAGGGGGCACCACGAGCAGTACTTC.

The V and J genes are TRBV13 and TRBJ2-7; D remains ambiguous. CDR1 is PRHDT, CDR2 FYEKMQ, per germline (reference sequence). There are 12 residues in the CDR3. V shed 1 base and J shed 4 bases, with 5 bases lying between them. CDR3 coding DNA: TGTGCCAGCAGCTTAGCCGTATACGAGCAGTACTTC. Translated: CASSLAVYEQYF.

The rearrangement links TRBV5-1 to TRBJ1-4; tentatively, D is TRBD1 (5 bases). V was shortened by 0 bases and J by 7 bases, with 10 bases between the two germline ends. Germline CDR1 is SGHRS and CDR2 is YFSETQ. The CDR3 is made up of 14 amino acids. The DNA of the CDR3 is TGCGCCAGCAGCTTGGGCCAGGGTGGTGAAAAACTGTTTTTT. It translates to CASSLGQGGEKLFF.

The rearrangement joins TRBV5-6 to TRBJ1-5; D is possibly TRBD1 (6 bases). This CDR3 region has 15 residues. V was trimmed by 0 bases and J by 2 bases, leaving 9 bases between them. Germline CDR1 SGHDT, CDR2 YYEEEE. The CDR3 region is CASSLGAGGNQPQHF. The CDR3 bases are TGTGCCAGCAGCTTGGGGGCAGGGGGCAATCAGCCCCAGCATTTT.

The gene calls are TRBV10-3 and TRBJ2-3, with TRBD1 matching over 8 bases. Germline V CDR1 and CDR2: ENHRY, SYGVKD. Trimming removed 9 bases from V and 0 bases from J; junction bases left unmatched: 8. The CDR3 has 15 residues. CDR3 sequence (DNA): TGTGCCATATACAGGGGGACGCTTAGCACAGATACGCAGTATTTT. It yields the protein CAIYRGTLSTDTQYF.

As regards this clone: In the same sample, other DNA sequences code for this CDR3. The CDR3 sequence is CASSLAISYEQYF. In nucleotides, the CDR3 is TGCGCCAGCAGCTTGGCCATTTCCTACGAGCAGTACTTC. The rearrangement joins TRBV5-1 to TRBJ2-7; D is unclear. Germline V gene sequence: CDR1 SGHRS, CDR2 YFSETQ. This CDR3 spans 13 amino acids. V was cut by 0 bases and J by 1 base, with 5 bases left in between.

V and J are TRBV11-3 and TRBJ2-3; D is perhaps TRBD1 (6 bases). The CDR3 loop spans 15 amino acids. Per germline, CDR1 SGHNT and CDR2 YENEEA. The V gene lost 1 base and the J gene lost 1 base, with 9 bases spanning the gap. CDR3 sequence reads: CASSLVAGGTDTQYF. The DNA of the CDR3 is TGTGCCAGCAGCTTAGTGGCAGGGGGCACAGATACGCAGTATTTT.

The CDR3 nucleotides are TGTGCCAGCACCCTAACTGGGACAGACTATGGCTACACCTTC. Translated, it gives CASTLTGTDYGYTF. The chain has TRBV11-1 and TRBJ1-2; 7 bases are shared with TRBD1. Germline loops: CDR1 SGHAT, CDR2 FQDESV (reference sequence). The CDR3 is 14 residues long. The V segment lost 7 bases and the J segment 3 bases; nucleotides outside the gene matches: 8.

This chain joins TRBV11-2 and TRBJ2-3; TRBD2 matches 7 bases. This CDR3 has 13 amino acids. The germline V gene has CDR1 SGHAT and CDR2 FQNNGV. The ends lost 6 bases at V and 9 bases at J; junction bases unmatched: 9. The CDR3 region has the DNA TGTGCCAGCAGGGACGGTCAGGGAGGGACGCAGTATTTT. Protein product: CASRDGQGGTQYF.

The rearrangement uses TRBV6-5 and TRBJ2-7, with 12 nucleotides matching TRBD2. The junction had 9 bases not matched to a gene; V was cut back by 8 bases and J by 4 bases. Germline loops: CDR1 MNHEY, CDR2 SVGAGI. The CDR3 runs 15 residues. The CDR3 DNA follows: TGTGCCAGCGGAAACCTACTAGCGGGAGGTTACGAGCAGTACTTC. As protein: CASGNLLAGGYEQYF.

This chain connects TRBV5-1 to TRBJ2-3; TRBD2 matches at 7 bases. CDR1 is SGHRS and CDR2 is YFSETQ in the germline V gene. The V and J ends lost 1 base and 3 bases, in that order; junction bases with no gene match: 2. This CDR3 contains 14 residues. The CDR3: CASSLPGRTDTQYF. In DNA form, the CDR3 reads TGCGCCAGCAGCTTGCCCGGGAGGACAGATACGCAGTATTTT.

This chain links TRBV4-2 with TRBJ1-2, with D possibly matching TRBD1 (5 bases). Germline values: CDR1 LGHNA, CDR2 YNFKEQ. V was cut by 0 bases and J by 8 bases, with 13 bases left in between. The CDR3 runs 14 residues. The CDR3 bases are TGTGCCAGCAGCCAAGATTGGAGGGGAGACGGCTACACCTTC. Protein sequence: CASSQDWRGDGYTF.

The chain couples TRBV5-1 to TRBJ2-3, with D uncertain. With 5 bases removed from V and 2 bases from J, the gap between germline ends came to 12 bases. There are 14 residues in the CDR3. The germline CDR1 and CDR2 sequences are SGHRS and YFSETQ. The CDR3, as DNA: TGCGCCAGCAGTCTAGACGCACTCACAGATACGCAGTATTTT. As protein: CASSLDALTDTQYF.

The genes are TRBV5-1 and TRBJ2-2; 11 bases are a match to TRBD2. Germline V gene data show CDR1 as SGHRS and CDR2 as YFSETQ. V lost 4 bases and J lost 5; bases outside the gene matches: 10. This CDR3 region has 17 residues. CDR3 DNA sequence: TGCGCCAGCAGCCCTAGCCCAGTAGCGGGAGGGACCGGGGAGCTGTTTTTT. This sequence encodes CASSPSPVAGGTGELFF.

The rearrangement links TRBV9 to TRBJ2-1, with 13 bases matching TRBD2. The germline CDR1 and CDR2 sequences are SGDLS and YYNGEE. V was clipped by 4 bases and J by 4 bases; unmatched bases: 8. The CDR3 covers 17 residues. CDR3 nucleotides: TGTGCCAGCAGCACCACTAGCGGGAGGGGTCGATACAATGAGCAGTTCTTC. Translating it yields CASSTTSGRGRYNEQFF.

This sequence joins TRBV2 and TRBJ1-5; D is possibly TRBD1 (5 bases). The germline V gene encodes CDR1 SNHLY and CDR2 FYNNEI. This CDR3 comprises 14 residues. V shed 2 bases and J shed 4 bases, with 9 bases lying between them. CDR3 amino acids: CASSEYGGNQPQHF. The DNA of the CDR3 is TGTGCCAGCAGTGAATATGGGGGGAATCAGCCCCAGCATTTT.

This sequence joins TRBV28 and TRBJ2-3; perhaps TRBD2 as D (5 bases). The CDR3 spans 15 residues. V dropped 5 bases and J dropped 2 bases, with 14 bases sitting between them. CDR1 and CDR2 from the germline V gene are MDHEN and SYDVKM. CDR3 region: CASSPAGLYTDTQYF. The CDR3 DNA follows: TGTGCCAGCAGTCCCGCTGGACTGTACACAGATACGCAGTATTTT. The variable domain in full, completed from reference TRBV28 and TRBJ2-3, reads DVKVTQSSRYLVKRTGEKVFLECVQDMDHENMFWYRQDPGLGLRLIYFSYDVKMKEKGDIPEGYSVSREKKERFSLILESASTNQTSMYLCASSPAGLYTDTQYFGPGTRLTVL.

This chain uses TRBV30 with TRBJ2-7; D might be TRBD2 (5 bases). The CDR3 loop spans 11 amino acids. Germline-derived CDR1 and CDR2 are GTSNPN and SVGIG (reference sequence). V lost 2 bases, J lost 6 bases, and 8 bases lay in between. The CDR3, as DNA: TGTGCCTGGAGTTGGGCGGGCGAGCAGTACTTC. Amino acid sequence: CAWSWAGEQYF.

The chain recombines TRBV10-3 with TRBJ1-5; 10 bases match TRBD1. The CDR3 sequence is 14 residues long. The V gene's germline CDR1 is ENHRY and CDR2 SYGVKD. V lost 6 bases, J lost 5 bases, and 4 bases stayed unmatched. CDR3 sequence (DNA): TGTGCCATCAGGTCCGGGACAGGGGATCAGCCCCAGCATTTT. This encodes CAIRSGTGDQPQHF.

V is TRBV7-3 and J is TRBJ1-2; 9 bases map to TRBD1. From germline, CDR1 is SGHTA and CDR2 FQGTGA. The CDR3 spans 15 residues. V lost 5 bases and J lost 0; bases outside the gene matches: 4. The CDR3 sequence: CASSRTGETNYGYTF. The CDR3 nucleotides are TGTGCCAGCAGCCGGACAGGGGAAACTAACTATGGCTACACCTTC.

The chain uses TRBV6-1 and TRBJ2-6; D might be TRBD2 (6 bases). V was trimmed by 5 bases and J by 3 bases, leaving 8 bases between them. The CDR3 runs to 14 residues. The germline V gene has CDR1 MNHNS and CDR2 SASEGT. The CDR3 loop is CASSRAGGANVLTF. The CDR3 DNA reads as TGTGCCAGCAGTAGAGCGGGTGGGGCCAACGTCCTGACTTTC.

The CDR3 loop is CSHVRTGPGDEQFF. CDR3 nucleotide sequence: TGCAGCCATGTAAGGACAGGGCCAGGAGATGAGCAGTTCTTC. The chain recombines TRBV29-1 with TRBJ2-1, with 8 bases aligning to TRBD1. From germline, CDR1 is SQVTM and CDR2 ANQGSEA. The CDR3 has 14 amino acids. V lost 8 bases and J lost 8; bases outside the gene matches: 14.

The gene calls are TRBV10-3 and TRBJ2-3; the D gene is possibly TRBD2 (6 bases). The germline gives CDR1 ENHRY, CDR2 SYGVKD. V gave up 5 bases and J gave up 9 bases, with 18 bases separating them. This CDR3 is 14 amino acids long. CDR3 residues: CAISLVLAGDTQYF. The CDR3 nucleotides read TGTGCCATCAGTTTGGTACTAGCAGGAGACACGCAGTATTTT.

The genes are TRBV4-1 and TRBJ2-5, with D tentatively TRBD1 (5 bases). Germline V gene sequence: CDR1 MGHRA, CDR2 YSYEKL. V gave up 0 bases and J gave up 2 bases, with 10 bases separating them. The CDR3 contains 15 residues. CDR3 sequence reads: CASSQDSYRQETQYF. The CDR3, as DNA: TGCGCCAGCAGCCAAGATTCGTACAGGCAAGAGACCCAGTACTTC.

This chain uses TRBV9 with TRBJ2-1; TRBD2 might be the D (5 bases). V was cut by 3 bases and J by 0 bases, with 10 bases left in between. The CDR3 runs 15 residues. Germline V gene sequence: CDR1 SGDLS, CDR2 YYNGEE. The CDR3 DNA reads TGTGCCAGCAGCGCCCGGGGATTCTCCTACAATGAGCAGTTCTTC. Its translation: CASSARGFSYNEQFF.

This chain joins TRBV29-1 and TRBJ2-3, with TRBD2 matching over 8 bases. The J segment lost 0 bases and the V segment lost 5 bases, leaving 16 bases of the junction unmatched. CDR1 SQVTM and CDR2 ANQGSEA come from the germline V gene. There are 18 residues in the CDR3. The CDR3 protein is CSVRSAGGPGTSTDTQYF. CDR3 DNA sequence: TGCAGCGTTCGCTCCGCGGGGGGTCCGGGGACTAGCACAGATACGCAGTATTTT.

The chain combines TRBV5-4 with TRBJ2-7, with 9 bases that match TRBD1. The CDR3 extends over 15 amino acids. Germline V gene sequence: CDR1 SGHNT, CDR2 YYREEE (reference sequence). After removal of 3 bases from V and 6 bases from J, the junction contained 10 bases not matched to a gene. In nucleotides, the CDR3 is TGTGCCAGCAGCTGGTTTGCCGGGACAGGGTTCGAGCAGTACTTC. Its protein product is CASSWFAGTGFEQYF.